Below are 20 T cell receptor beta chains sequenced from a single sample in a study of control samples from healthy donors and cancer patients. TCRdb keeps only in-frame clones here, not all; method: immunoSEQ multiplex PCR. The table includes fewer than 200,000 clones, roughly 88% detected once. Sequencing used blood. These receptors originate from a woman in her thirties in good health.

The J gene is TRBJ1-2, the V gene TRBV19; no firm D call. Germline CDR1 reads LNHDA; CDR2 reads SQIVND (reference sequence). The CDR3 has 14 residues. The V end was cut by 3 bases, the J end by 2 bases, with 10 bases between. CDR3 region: CASSMSEWNYGYTF. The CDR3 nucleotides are TGTGCCAGTAGTATGTCTGAGTGGAACTATGGCTACACCTTC.

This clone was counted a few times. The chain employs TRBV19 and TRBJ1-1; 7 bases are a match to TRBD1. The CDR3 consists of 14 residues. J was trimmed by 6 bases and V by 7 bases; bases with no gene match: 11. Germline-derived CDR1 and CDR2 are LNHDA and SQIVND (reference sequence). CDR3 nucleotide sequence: TGTGCCAGTATCCTGAGACGACAGGGCCCTGAAGCTTTCTTT. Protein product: CASILRRQGPEAFF.

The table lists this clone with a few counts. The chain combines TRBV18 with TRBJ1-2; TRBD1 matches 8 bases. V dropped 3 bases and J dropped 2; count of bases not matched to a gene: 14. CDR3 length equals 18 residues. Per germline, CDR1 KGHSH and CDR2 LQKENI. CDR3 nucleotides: TGTGCCAGCTCACCCCTCTCCAACAGGGGGTGGGGGAACTATGGCTACACCTTC. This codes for CASSPLSNRGWGNYGYTF.

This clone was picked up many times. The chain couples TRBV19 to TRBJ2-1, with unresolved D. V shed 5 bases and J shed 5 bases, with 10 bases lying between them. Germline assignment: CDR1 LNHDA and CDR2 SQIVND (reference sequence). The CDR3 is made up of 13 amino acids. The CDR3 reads CASSRTNHNEQFF. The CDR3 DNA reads TGTGCCAGTAGTCGAACGAACCACAATGAGCAGTTCTTC.

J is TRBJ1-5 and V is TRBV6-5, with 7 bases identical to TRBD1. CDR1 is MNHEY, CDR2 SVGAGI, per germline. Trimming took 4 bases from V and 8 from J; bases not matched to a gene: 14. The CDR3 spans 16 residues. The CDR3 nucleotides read TGTGCCAGCAGTTCCACTGGAGGAGGGGGCATGGAGCCCCAGCATTTT. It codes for CASSSTGGGGMEPQHF.

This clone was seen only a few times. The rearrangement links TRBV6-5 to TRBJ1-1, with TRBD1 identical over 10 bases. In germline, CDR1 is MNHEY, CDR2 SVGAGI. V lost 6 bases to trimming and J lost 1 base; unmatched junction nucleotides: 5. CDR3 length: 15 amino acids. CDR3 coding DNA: TGTGCCAGCAGCCCAAGGGACAGGGGGAACACTGAAGCTTTCTTT. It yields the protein CASSPRDRGNTEAFF.

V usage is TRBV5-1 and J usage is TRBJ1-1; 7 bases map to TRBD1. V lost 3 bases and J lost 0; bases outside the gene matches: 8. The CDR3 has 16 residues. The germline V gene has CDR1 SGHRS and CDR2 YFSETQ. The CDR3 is CASSSDGQVMNTEAFF. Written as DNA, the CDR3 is TGCGCCAGCAGCTCCGACGGACAGGTCATGAACACTGAAGCTTTCTTT.

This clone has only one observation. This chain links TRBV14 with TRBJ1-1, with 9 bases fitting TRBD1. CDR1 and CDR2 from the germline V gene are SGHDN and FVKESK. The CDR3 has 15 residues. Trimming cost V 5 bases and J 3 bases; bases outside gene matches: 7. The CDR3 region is CASSKYRGLDTEAFF. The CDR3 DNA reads TGTGCCAGCAGCAAATACAGGGGGCTGGACACTGAAGCTTTCTTT.

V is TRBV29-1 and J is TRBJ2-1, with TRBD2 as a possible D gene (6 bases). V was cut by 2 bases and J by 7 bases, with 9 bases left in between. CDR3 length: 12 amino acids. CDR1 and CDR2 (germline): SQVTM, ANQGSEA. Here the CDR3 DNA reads TGCAGCGTTGAAATTAGCGGAAATGAGCAGTTCTTC. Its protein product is CSVEISGNEQFF.

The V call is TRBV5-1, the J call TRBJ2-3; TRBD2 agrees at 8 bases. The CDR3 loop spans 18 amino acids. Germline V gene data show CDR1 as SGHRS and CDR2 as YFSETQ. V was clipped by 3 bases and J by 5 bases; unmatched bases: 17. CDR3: CASSWIPGLGVYKDTQYF. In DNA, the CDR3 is TGCGCCAGCAGCTGGATTCCGGGACTAGGAGTCTATAAAGATACGCAGTATTTT.

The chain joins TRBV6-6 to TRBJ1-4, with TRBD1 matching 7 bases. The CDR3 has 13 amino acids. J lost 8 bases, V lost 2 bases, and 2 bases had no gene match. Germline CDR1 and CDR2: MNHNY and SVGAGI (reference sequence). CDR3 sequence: CASSYTGVEKLFF. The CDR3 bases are TGTGCCAGCAGTTACACAGGGGTGGAAAAACTGTTTTTT.

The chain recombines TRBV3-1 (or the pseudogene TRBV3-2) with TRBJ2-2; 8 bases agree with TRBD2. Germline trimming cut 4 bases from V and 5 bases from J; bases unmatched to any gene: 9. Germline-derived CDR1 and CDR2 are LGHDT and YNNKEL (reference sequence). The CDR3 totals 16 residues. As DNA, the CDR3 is TGTGCCAGCAGCCTATTAGCGGGGAAAGAAACCGGGGAGCTGTTTTTT. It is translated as CASSLLAGKETGELFF.

CDR3 sequence (DNA): TGTGCTAGTGGCCAGGGGGAGCGTACGAACACCGGGGAGCTGTTTTTT. This sequence encodes CASGQGERTNTGELFF. V is TRBV12-5 and J is TRBJ2-2; 7 bases are a match to TRBD1. The CDR3 has 16 residues. Germline-derived CDR1 and CDR2 are LGHNT and FRNRAP. The V gene end was trimmed by 6 bases and the J gene end by 0 bases; junction bases not matched to a gene: 7.

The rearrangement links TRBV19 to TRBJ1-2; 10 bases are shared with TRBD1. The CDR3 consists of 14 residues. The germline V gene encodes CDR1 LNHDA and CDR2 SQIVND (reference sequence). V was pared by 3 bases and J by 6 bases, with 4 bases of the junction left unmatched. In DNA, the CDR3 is TGTGCCAGTAGTATCGGGGACAGGGGACATGGCTACACCTTC. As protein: CASSIGDRGHGYTF.

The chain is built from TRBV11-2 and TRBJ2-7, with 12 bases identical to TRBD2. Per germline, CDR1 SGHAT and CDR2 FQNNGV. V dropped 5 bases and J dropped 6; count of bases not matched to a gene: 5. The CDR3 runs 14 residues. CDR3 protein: CASSTRTSGAEQYV. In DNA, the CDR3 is TGTGCCAGCAGCACGCGGACTAGCGGGGCCGAGCAGTACGTC.

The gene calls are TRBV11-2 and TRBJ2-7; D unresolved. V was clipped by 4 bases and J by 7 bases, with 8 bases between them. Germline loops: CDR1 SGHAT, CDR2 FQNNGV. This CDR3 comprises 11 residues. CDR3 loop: CASSSVGEQYV. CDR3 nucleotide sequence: TGTGCCAGCAGCTCCGTGGGGGAGCAGTACGTC.

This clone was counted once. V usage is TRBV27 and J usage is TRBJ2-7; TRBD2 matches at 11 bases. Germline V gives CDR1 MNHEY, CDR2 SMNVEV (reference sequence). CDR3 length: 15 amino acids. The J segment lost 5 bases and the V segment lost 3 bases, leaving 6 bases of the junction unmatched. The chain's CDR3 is CASSLGSGRVNEQYF. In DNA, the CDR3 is TGTGCCAGCAGTTTGGGTAGCGGGAGGGTTAACGAGCAGTACTTC.

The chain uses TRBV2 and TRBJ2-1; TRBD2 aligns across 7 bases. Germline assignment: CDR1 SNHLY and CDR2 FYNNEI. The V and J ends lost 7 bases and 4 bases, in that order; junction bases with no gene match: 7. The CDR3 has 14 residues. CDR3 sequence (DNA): TGTGCCAGCAACGGAAGGGGAGGGTACAATGAGCAGTTCTTC. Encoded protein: CASNGRGGYNEQFF.

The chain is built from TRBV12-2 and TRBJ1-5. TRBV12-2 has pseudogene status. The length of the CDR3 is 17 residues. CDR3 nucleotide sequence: TGTGCAAGTCGCTTCGTCTGGGAGGGTAAGGGAAATCAGCCCCAGCATTTT. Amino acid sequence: CASRFVWEGKGNQPQHF.

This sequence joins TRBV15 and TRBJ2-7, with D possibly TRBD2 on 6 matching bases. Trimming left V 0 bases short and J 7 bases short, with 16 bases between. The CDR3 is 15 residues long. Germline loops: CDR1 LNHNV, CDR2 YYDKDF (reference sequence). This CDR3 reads CATSRDLGGWREQYV. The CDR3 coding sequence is TGTGCCACCAGCAGAGATCTGGGGGGTTGGAGGGAGCAGTACGTC.